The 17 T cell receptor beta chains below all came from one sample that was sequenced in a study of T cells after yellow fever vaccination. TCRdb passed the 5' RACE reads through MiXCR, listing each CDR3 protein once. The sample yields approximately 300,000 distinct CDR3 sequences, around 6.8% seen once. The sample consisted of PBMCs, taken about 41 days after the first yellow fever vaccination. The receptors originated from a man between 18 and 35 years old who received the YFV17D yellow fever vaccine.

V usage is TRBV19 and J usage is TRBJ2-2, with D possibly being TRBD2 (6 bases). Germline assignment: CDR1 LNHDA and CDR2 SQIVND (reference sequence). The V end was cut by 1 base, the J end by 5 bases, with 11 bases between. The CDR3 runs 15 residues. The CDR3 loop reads CASSIAGLHTGELFF. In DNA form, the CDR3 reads TGTGCCAGTAGTATAGCGGGACTGCATACCGGGGAGCTGTTTTTT.

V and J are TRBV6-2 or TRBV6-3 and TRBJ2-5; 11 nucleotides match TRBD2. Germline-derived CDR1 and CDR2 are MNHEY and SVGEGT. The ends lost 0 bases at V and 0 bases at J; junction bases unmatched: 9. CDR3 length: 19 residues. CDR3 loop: CASSYSTGTSGPYQETQYF. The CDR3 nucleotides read TGTGCCAGCAGTTACTCTACCGGGACTAGCGGACCGTACCAAGAGACCCAGTACTTC.

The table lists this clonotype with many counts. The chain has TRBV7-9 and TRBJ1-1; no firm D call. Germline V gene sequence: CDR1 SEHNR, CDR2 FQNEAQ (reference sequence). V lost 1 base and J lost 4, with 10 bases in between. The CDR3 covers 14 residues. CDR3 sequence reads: CASSLGQMGTEAFF. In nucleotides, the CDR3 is TGTGCCAGCAGCTTAGGCCAGATGGGCACTGAAGCTTTCTTT.

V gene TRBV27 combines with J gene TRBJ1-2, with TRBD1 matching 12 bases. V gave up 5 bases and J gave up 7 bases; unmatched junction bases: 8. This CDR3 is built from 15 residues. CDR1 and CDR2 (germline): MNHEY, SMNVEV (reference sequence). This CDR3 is CASSPPGQGARGYTF. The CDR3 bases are TGTGCCAGCAGTCCTCCGGGACAGGGGGCGCGTGGCTACACCTTC.

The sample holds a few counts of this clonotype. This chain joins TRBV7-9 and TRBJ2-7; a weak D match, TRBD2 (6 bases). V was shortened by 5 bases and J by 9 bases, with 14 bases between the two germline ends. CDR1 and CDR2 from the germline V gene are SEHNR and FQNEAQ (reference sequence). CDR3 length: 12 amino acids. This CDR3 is CASSPQGGRQYV. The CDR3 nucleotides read TGTGCCAGCAGCCCTCAGGGAGGTAGGCAGTACGTC.

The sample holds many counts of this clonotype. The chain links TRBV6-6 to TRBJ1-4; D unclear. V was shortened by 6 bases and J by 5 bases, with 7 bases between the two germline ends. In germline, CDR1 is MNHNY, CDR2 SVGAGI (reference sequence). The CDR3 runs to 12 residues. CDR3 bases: TGTGCCAGCAGAGGTGGGAATGAAAAACTGTTTTTT. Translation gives CASRGGNEKLFF.

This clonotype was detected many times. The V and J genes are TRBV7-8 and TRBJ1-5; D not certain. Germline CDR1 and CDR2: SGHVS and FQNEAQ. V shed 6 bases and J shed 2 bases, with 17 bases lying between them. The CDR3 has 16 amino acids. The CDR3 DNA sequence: TGTGCCAGCAGTCTCCGGGGTCCACGGGGCAATCAGCCCCAGCATTTT. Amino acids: CASSLRGPRGNQPQHF.

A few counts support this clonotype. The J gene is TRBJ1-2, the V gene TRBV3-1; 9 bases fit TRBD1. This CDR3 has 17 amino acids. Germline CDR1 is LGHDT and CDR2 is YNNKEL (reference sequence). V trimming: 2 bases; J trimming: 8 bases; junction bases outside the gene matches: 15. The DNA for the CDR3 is TGTGCCAGCAGCCAATCACATATCTCGGGACAGGGAAGAGGCTACACCTTC. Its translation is CASSQSHISGQGRGYTF.

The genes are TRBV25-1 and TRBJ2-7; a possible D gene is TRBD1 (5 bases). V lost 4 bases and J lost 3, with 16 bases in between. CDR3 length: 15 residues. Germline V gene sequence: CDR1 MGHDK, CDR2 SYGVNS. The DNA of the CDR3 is TGTGCCAGCAGTGGGTGGGGCGGTCAGTACTACGAGCAGTACTTC. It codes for CASSGWGGQYYEQYF.

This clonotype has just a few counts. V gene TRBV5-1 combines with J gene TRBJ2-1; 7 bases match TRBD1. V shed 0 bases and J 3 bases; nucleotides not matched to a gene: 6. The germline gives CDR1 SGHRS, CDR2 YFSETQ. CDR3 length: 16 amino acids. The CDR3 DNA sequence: TGCGCCAGCAGCTTGGCGACGACAGGGATCTACAATGAGCAGTTCTTC. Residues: CASSLATTGIYNEQFF.

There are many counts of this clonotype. CDR3 nucleotide sequence: TGCGCCAGCAGCGCGACAAAAGGGATGAACACTGAAGCTTTCTTT. Residues: CASSATKGMNTEAFF. The rearrangement joins TRBV5-1 to TRBJ1-1, with D uncertain. Germline assignment: CDR1 SGHRS and CDR2 YFSETQ. This CDR3 is built from 15 residues. Trimming removed 4 bases at V and 0 bases at J, with 13 bases between.

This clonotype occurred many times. This CDR3 is CASSSGTRGDNEQFF. DNA for the CDR3: TGTGCCAGCAGCTCCGGGACTAGGGGGGACAATGAGCAGTTCTTC. V is TRBV7-8 and J is TRBJ2-1; 8 bases are shared with TRBD2. The CDR3 loop spans 15 amino acids. From germline, CDR1 is SGHVS and CDR2 FQNEAQ. J lost 5 bases, V lost 4 bases, and 7 bases had no gene match.

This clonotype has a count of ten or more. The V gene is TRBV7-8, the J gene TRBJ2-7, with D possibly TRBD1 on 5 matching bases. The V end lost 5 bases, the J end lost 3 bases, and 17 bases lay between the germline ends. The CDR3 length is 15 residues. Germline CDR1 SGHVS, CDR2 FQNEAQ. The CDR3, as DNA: TGTGCCAGCAGCCGCATTCTGCGACAGAACTACGAGCAGTACTTC. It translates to CASSRILRQNYEQYF.

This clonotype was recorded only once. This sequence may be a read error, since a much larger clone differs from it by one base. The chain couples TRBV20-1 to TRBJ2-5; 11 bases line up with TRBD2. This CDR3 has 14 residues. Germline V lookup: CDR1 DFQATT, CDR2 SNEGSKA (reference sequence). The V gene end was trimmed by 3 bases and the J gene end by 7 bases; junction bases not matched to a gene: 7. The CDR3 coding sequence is TGCAGTGCTAGGAAACTAGCGGGGGTGGGGACCCAGTACTTC. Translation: CSARKLAGVGTQYF.

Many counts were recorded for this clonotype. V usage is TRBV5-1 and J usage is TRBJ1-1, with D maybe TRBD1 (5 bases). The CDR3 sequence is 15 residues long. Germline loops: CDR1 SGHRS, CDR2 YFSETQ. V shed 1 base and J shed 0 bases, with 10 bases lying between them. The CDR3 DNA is TGCGCCAGCAGCTTGTTCGACAGAATGAACACTGAAGCTTTCTTT. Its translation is CASSLFDRMNTEAFF.

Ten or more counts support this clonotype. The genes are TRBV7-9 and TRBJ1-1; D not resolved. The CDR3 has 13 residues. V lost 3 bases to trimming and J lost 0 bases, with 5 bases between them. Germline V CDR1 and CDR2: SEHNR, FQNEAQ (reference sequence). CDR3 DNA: TGTGCCAGCAGCTTCGTCCTGAACACTGAAGCTTTCTTT. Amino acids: CASSFVLNTEAFF.

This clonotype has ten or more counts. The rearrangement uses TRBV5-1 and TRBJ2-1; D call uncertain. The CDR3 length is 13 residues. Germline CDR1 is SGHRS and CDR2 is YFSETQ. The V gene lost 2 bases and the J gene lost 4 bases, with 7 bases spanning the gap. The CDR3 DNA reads TGCGCCAGCAGCTTTGGTGGGTACAATGAGCAGTTCTTC. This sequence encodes CASSFGGYNEQFF. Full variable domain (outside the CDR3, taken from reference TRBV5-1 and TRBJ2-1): KAGVTQTPRYLIKTRGQQVTLSCSPISGHRSVSWYQQTPGQGLQFLFEYFSETQRNKGNFPGRFSGRQFSNSRSEMNVSTLELGDSALYLCASSFGGYNEQFFGPGTRLTVL.